The next 17 T cell receptor beta chains were all read from a single sample in a study of vaccination effects on CD4 cells after COVID-19. Their antigens are not known. Ahead of sequencing, the ViraFEST assay grew antigen-specific CD4+ T cells using viral peptide pools. Culturing for roughly 9 days preceded CD4+ T cell isolation. Two-dose BNT162b2 or mRNA-1273 vaccination was given to participants. Clones were read by immunoSEQ multiplex PCR, and TCRdb kept only the in-frame ones, dropping some. The sample records about 69,000 clones, around four fifths being singletons. This sample comprised CD4+ T cells from PBMCs cultured with HCoV-OC43 spike peptides, obtained after COVID-19 vaccination. Stated subset: HCoV-OC43 spike overlapping peptide pool stimulation. The receptors come from a human donor who received a COVID-19 vaccine.

The J gene is TRBJ2-1, the V gene TRBV7-3; the match to TRBD2 covers 8 bases. CDR3 length: 16 amino acids. Trimming removed 7 bases from V and 6 bases from J; junction bases left unmatched: 14. CDR1 SGHTA and CDR2 FQGTGA come from the germline V gene. CDR3 residues: CASTRGGATGINEQFF. The CDR3 nucleotides are TGTGCCAGCACCCGGGGGGGGGCCACAGGGATCAATGAGCAGTTCTTC.

CDR3 amino acids: CASSVGKDSGNTIYF. The CDR3 DNA is TGCGCCAGCAGCGTTGGGAAGGACTCTGGAAACACCATATATTTT. The gene calls are TRBV5-1 and TRBJ1-3; D unclear. The V end was cut by 4 bases, the J end by 0 bases, with 11 bases between. Germline CDR1 and CDR2: SGHRS and YFSETQ. The CDR3 extends over 15 amino acids.

This clone was counted a few times. The CDR3 bases are TGTGCCAGCAGCTCCCCGGGACTAGCGGGTCTTAATGAGCAGTTCTTC. This codes for CASSSPGLAGLNEQFF. V is TRBV7-3 and J is TRBJ2-1; TRBD2 agrees at 12 bases. Germline CDR1 reads SGHTA; CDR2 reads FQGTGA. This CDR3 is built from 16 residues. V gave up 4 bases and J gave up 7 bases; unmatched junction bases: 8.

The chain combines TRBV6-4 with TRBJ1-5; D possibly corresponds to TRBD1 (6 bases). The germline V gene has CDR1 MRHNA and CDR2 SNTAGT. V gave up 5 bases and J gave up 6 bases, with 11 bases separating them. The CDR3 length is 13 residues. The CDR3 bases are TGTGCCAGCAGTACGGGGGCGCGTCAGCCCCAGCATTTT. Its translation is CASSTGARQPQHF.

The chain has TRBV30 and TRBJ1-1, with a tentative D call TRBD1 (6 bases). Germline CDR1 and CDR2: GTSNPN and SVGIG (reference sequence). This CDR3 is 13 amino acids long. V was cut by 4 bases and J by 2 bases, with 11 bases left in between. The CDR3 DNA reads TGTGCCTGGAACGGACAGCTAAACACTGAAGCTTTCTTT. The encoded protein is CAWNGQLNTEAFF.

The J gene is TRBJ2-6, the V gene TRBV5-1, with D uncertain. Trimming shortened V by 4 bases and J by 0 bases, and 11 bases separated the two germline ends. This CDR3 is 16 amino acids long. Germline CDR1 SGHRS, CDR2 YFSETQ. The CDR3, as DNA: TGCGCCAGCAGCAAGGACGGTCTCTCTGGGGCCAACGTCCTGACTTTC. Translation gives CASSKDGLSGANVLTF. Using reference TRBV5-1 and TRBJ2-6 for the parts outside the CDR3, the full variable domain is KAGVTQTPRYLIKTRGQQVTLSCSPISGHRSVSWYQQTPGQGLQFLFEYFSETQRNKGNFPGRFSGRQFSNSRSEMNVSTLELGDSALYLCASSKDGLSGANVLTFGAGSRLTVL.

The gene calls are TRBV14 and TRBJ2-3, with unresolved D. The CDR3 loop spans 15 amino acids. V dropped 3 bases and J dropped 5 bases, with 15 bases sitting between them. From germline, CDR1 is SGHDN and CDR2 FVKESK. The CDR3 DNA follows: TGTGCCAGCAGCCAGATGGATCTCCCACAAGATACGCAGTATTTT. Translation: CASSQMDLPQDTQYF.

The chain couples TRBV19 to TRBJ2-2; a weak D match, TRBD1 (6 bases). Trimming shortened V by 7 bases and J by 7 bases, and 13 bases separated the two germline ends. The CDR3 loop spans 13 amino acids. Germline assignment: CDR1 LNHDA and CDR2 SQIVND (reference sequence). CDR3 sequence (DNA): TGTGCCAGTATAGGGCAGGGGCACGGGGAGCTGTTTTTT. It codes for CASIGQGHGELFF.

The chain employs TRBV6-5 and TRBJ1-1, with a tentative D call TRBD1 (6 bases). The ends were cut back, 5 bases at V and 1 base at J, with 8 bases in the middle. CDR3 length: 13 residues. Per the germline V gene, CDR1 is MNHEY and CDR2 is SVGAGI. The DNA of the CDR3 is TGTGCCAGCAGTCCGGGACAGAACACTGAAGCTTTCTTT. Translated: CASSPGQNTEAFF.

The chain recombines TRBV18 with TRBJ2-3; 8 bases match TRBD2. The germline CDR1 and CDR2 sequences are KGHSH and LQKENI. The CDR3 runs to 16 residues. V was clipped by 1 base and J by 4 bases; unmatched bases: 7. The CDR3 DNA sequence: TGTGCCAGCTCACCACGGGCTAGCGGGTCCTCAGATACGCAGTATTTT. Its protein product is CASSPRASGSSDTQYF.

The chain employs TRBV6-5 and TRBJ2-3; D unresolved. CDR1 is MNHEY and CDR2 is SVGAGI in the germline V gene. The CDR3 loop spans 13 amino acids. V lost 8 bases, J lost 2 bases, and 11 bases lay in between. DNA for the CDR3: TGTGCCAGCTCTAATACGGACACAGATACGCAGTATTTT. Translated: CASSNTDTDTQYF.

This clone was counted between two and nine times. This chain connects TRBV9 to TRBJ2-2; 9 nucleotides line up with TRBD2. J lost 6 bases, V lost 0 bases, and 9 bases had no gene match. Looked up from germline, CDR1 is SGDLS and CDR2 is YYNGEE. This CDR3 is 17 amino acids long. The CDR3 DNA is TGTGCCAGCAGCGTAGGTTTGCGGGGGGGCCTGGCCGGGGAGCTGTTTTTT. Translated, it gives CASSVGLRGGLAGELFF.

This clone was recorded a few times. The chain recombines TRBV18 with TRBJ1-1, with unresolved D. CDR3 length: 16 residues. Germline assignment: CDR1 KGHSH and CDR2 LQKENI. The V and J ends lost 3 bases and 0 bases respectively, with 14 bases between them. The CDR3, as DNA: TGTGCCAGCTCACCCAACGGGGATTTCATGAACACTGAAGCTTTCTTT. Translated: CASSPNGDFMNTEAFF.

The chain joins TRBV7-8 to TRBJ2-4, with D uncertain. Trimming shortened V by 5 bases and J by 6 bases, and 14 bases separated the two germline ends. CDR1 is SGHVS and CDR2 is FQNEAQ in the germline V gene. The CDR3 sequence is 14 residues long. The CDR3 reads CASSPTYGGNIQYF. The CDR3 DNA reads as TGTGCCAGCAGCCCAACCTATGGTGGAAACATTCAGTACTTC.

This clone was recorded a few times. V is TRBV6-5 and J is TRBJ2-1; D not certain. The germline V gene encodes CDR1 MNHEY and CDR2 SVGAGI. The CDR3 loop spans 15 amino acids. Trimming removed 9 bases at V and 3 bases at J, with 18 bases between. The CDR3, as DNA: TGTGCCAGTCGTCGAGAACGGCAGAACTACAATGAGCAGTTCTTC. Translating gives CASRRERQNYNEQFF.

The chain joins TRBV6-1 to TRBJ1-4, with D hard to call. In germline, CDR1 is MNHNS, CDR2 SASEGT. Trimming removed 3 bases at V and 2 bases at J, with 7 bases between. CDR3 length equals 14 residues. The DNA of the CDR3 is TGTGCCAGCAGTGATTTGGAGACTAATGAAAAACTGTTTTTT. Translating gives CASSDLETNEKLFF.

The rearrangement joins TRBV30 to TRBJ2-5; tentative D call: TRBD1 (7 bases). The germline CDR1 and CDR2 sequences are GTSNPN and SVGIG (reference sequence). CDR3 size: 15 residues. The V end was cut by 0 bases, the J end by 5 bases, with 16 bases between. The CDR3 nucleotides are TGTGCCTGGAGTGTCCCGACAGGGAGGAGGGAGACCCAGTACTTC. It encodes CAWSVPTGRRETQYF. Full variable domain (outside the CDR3, taken from reference TRBV30 and TRBJ2-5): SQTIHQWPATLVQPVGSPLSLECTVEGTSNPNLYWYRQAAGRGLQLLFYSVGIGQISSEVPQNLSASRPQDRQFILSSKKLLLSDSGFYLCAWSVPTGRRETQYFGPGTRLLVL.